The rows below give T cell receptor beta chains drawn from one sample of a study of Graves' ophthalmopathy and Graves' hyperthyroidism. TCRdb fed the multiplex PCR reads into MiXCR, producing one record per CDR3 protein. The top ten clones hold approximately 39% of a sample with 200,000 to 250,000 distinct CDR3 sequences, around a fifth of them seen once. The sequencing input was peripheral blood. These receptors came from a woman in her forties or fifties with Graves' ophthalmopathy. Both conserved end residues are part of each CDR3. A D gene is named only where the DNA matches it firmly. Clone size is not always given. Where it is, it says once, few, many or a class for expanded clones.

many | TRBJ2-6 | TRBV6-1 | - | CASSFSGGANVLTF | TGTGCCTCCTCTTTCAGTGGGGGGGCCAACGTCCTGACTTTC
many | TRBJ2-5 | TRBV12-3/TRBV12-4 | - | CASRPGEETQYF | TGTGCCAGCAGACCGGGGGAAGAGACCCAGTACTTC
many | TRBJ1-1 | TRBV28 | - | CASSLGSRGTEAFF | TGTGCCAGCAGTCTCGGTTCACGAGGCACTGAAGCTTTCTTT
medium-sized | TRBJ2-5 | TRBV28 | - | CASSVTRETQYF | TGTGCCAGCAGTGTCACTAGGGAGACCCAGTACTTC
- | TRBJ2-7 | TRBV11-1 | - | CASSHRTATSYEQYF | TGTGCCAGCAGCCACAGGACCGCTACCTCCTACGAGCAGTACTTC
many | TRBJ2-7 | TRBV7-9 | TRBD1 | CASSLEQGLQYF | TGTGCCAGCAGCTTAGAACAGGGGTTACAGTACTTC
- | TRBJ2-7 | TRBV7-9 | - | CASSSLNTYEQYF | TGTGCCAGCAGCTCCCTCAACACCTACGAGCAGTACTTC
- | TRBJ1-3 | TRBV10-3 | - | CAIGEGTVSGNTIYF | TGTGCCATCGGGGAAGGCACAGTCTCTGGAAACACCATATATTTT
many | TRBJ1-1 | TRBV7-9 | - | CASSSGTKNTEAFF | TGTGCCAGCAGTTCCGGGACAAAGAACACTGAAGCTTTCTTT
few | TRBJ2-7 | TRBV28 | - | CASSRGEIAEQYF | TGTGCCAGCAGTAGGGGGGAGATCGCCGAGCAGTACTTC
- | TRBJ2-5 | TRBV18 | - | CASSPLLWETQYF | TGTGCCAGCTCACCCCTCCTATGGGAGACCCAGTACTTC
- | TRBJ2-7 | TRBV2 | TRBD2 | CAISEASGISLDEQYF | TGTGCCATCAGTGAAGCTAGCGGGATCAGTTTGGACGAGCAGTACTTC
many | TRBJ1-1 | TRBV5-4 | TRBD1 | CASSFTGAGDTEAFF | TGTGCCAGCAGCTTCACAGGGGCGGGGGACACTGAAGCTTTCTTT
- | TRBJ2-2 | TRBV25-1 | TRBD1 | CASSDPPGQGTTGELFF | TGTGCCAGCAGTGACCCTCCGGGACAGGGGACCACCGGGGAGCTGTTTTTT
many | TRBJ2-1 | TRBV12-3/TRBV12-4 | - | CASSLKEWNNEQFF | TGTGCCAGCAGTTTGAAGGAGTGGAACAATGAGCAGTTCTTC
once | TRBJ2-7 | TRBV12-3/TRBV12-4 | - | CASSLIEQYF | TGTGCCAGCAGTTTGATTGAGCAGTACTTC
many | TRBJ1-5 | TRBV28 | TRBD1 | CASSFQLGGDQPQHF | TGTGCCAGCAGTTTTCAATTAGGGGGCGATCAGCCCCAGCATTTT
many | TRBJ1-2 | TRBV2 | - | CASRADSTNYGYTF | TGTGCCAGCAGAGCGGACAGCACGAACTATGGCTACACCTTC
many | TRBJ1-2 | TRBV9 | TRBD1 | CASSKETGGAYGYTF | TGTGCCAGCAGCAAAGAGACAGGGGGAGCCTATGGCTACACCTTC
- | TRBJ2-5 | TRBV2 | - | CASSQHGVGTEETQYF | TGTGCCAGCAGTCAGCACGGGGTCGGGACGGAAGAGACCCAGTACTTC
- | TRBJ1-5 | TRBV12-5 | - | CASGLVVGESNQPQHF | TGTGCTAGTGGTTTGGTAGTGGGCGAAAGCAATCAGCCCCAGCATTTT
many | TRBJ2-7 | TRBV20-1 | - | CSAPRTVGNYEQYF | TGCAGTGCTCCCCGTACGGTGGGAAACTACGAGCAGTACTTC
many | TRBJ1-1 | TRBV3-1 | - | CASARTDLMNTEAFF | TGTGCCAGCGCGAGGACCGACCTCATGAACACTGAAGCTTTCTTT
- | TRBJ2-5 | TRBV5-1 | TRBD1 | CASSFVTGGQETQYF | TGCGCCAGCAGCTTTGTGACAGGGGGTCAAGAGACCCAGTACTTC